These 32 T cell receptor beta chains came from one sample sequenced in a study of regulatory T cells in long-lasting Graves disease. Both iRepertoire HTBI primers and Arm-PCR of CDR3 regions were used to build the TCR beta libraries. Using its own MiXCR run on the multiplex PCR reads, TCRdb lists one record per CDR3 protein. This table holds some 370,000 distinct CDR3 sequences, roughly 24% found once. Regarding time point: persistent/refractory GD, antithyroid drugs over 5 years with positive TRAb. The TCR library was made from RNA extracted from PBMCs. Sample: peripheral blood mononuclear cells (PBMCs), taken when the disease was refractory, from a patient treated with antithyroid drugs. These TCRs come from a woman aged 40 to 50 with Graves disease.

This clonotype was observed many times. J is TRBJ1-3 and V is TRBV28; no clear D. The germline V gene encodes CDR1 MDHEN and CDR2 SYDVKM. V lost 7 bases, J lost 6 bases, and 22 bases lay in between. The CDR3 covers 16 residues. The CDR3 coding sequence is TGTGCCAGCACCCCTATCAGACAAACACGGATAAACACCATATATTTT. Translating it yields CASTPIRQTRINTIYF.

The rearrangement uses TRBV29-1 and TRBJ2-7, with TRBD2 matching 13 bases. The CDR3 runs 17 residues. Germline V CDR1 and CDR2: SQVTM, ANQGSEA. V trimming: 0 bases; J trimming: 3 bases; junction bases outside the gene matches: 8. Here the CDR3 reads CSVEDFSGTSGNYEQYF. In DNA form, the CDR3 reads TGCAGCGTTGAAGACTTTTCCGGGACTAGCGGGAACTACGAGCAGTACTTC.

This clonotype was recorded a few times. CDR3 sequence (DNA): TGTGCCAGCAGTTCTCCGGGACAGGGCTCGGGGGTCCAGCCCCAGCATTTT. The encoded protein is CASSSPGQGSGVQPQHF. The chain employs TRBV12-3 or TRBV12-4 and TRBJ1-5; 9 bases line up with TRBD1. This CDR3 region has 17 residues. The trim removed 4 bases at V and 7 bases at J, leaving 14 bases unmatched.

CDR3 bases: TGCGCCAGCAGCTTGGCCGACAGGGGGCACACTGAAGCTTTCTTT. This sequence encodes CASSLADRGHTEAFF. This chain links TRBV5-1 with TRBJ1-1, with 10 bases lining up with TRBD1. The CDR3 is 15 amino acids. V lost 0 bases and J lost 3; bases outside the gene matches: 2. Germline V CDR1 and CDR2: SGHRS, YFSETQ.

This clonotype was seen only a few times. The chain recombines TRBV5-1 with TRBJ1-1; possible D gene TRBD1, 5 bases. CDR1 and CDR2 from the germline V gene are SGHRS and YFSETQ. V lost 4 bases, J lost 1 base, and 20 bases lay in between. This CDR3 region has 17 residues. CDR3 DNA sequence: TGCGCCAGCAGCCCGGAGGTCCAGGGTAGTTGGAACACTGAAGCTTTCTTT. It codes for CASSPEVQGSWNTEAFF. Supplemented by reference TRBV5-1 and TRBJ1-1, the full variable domain reads KAGVTQTPRYLIKTRGQQVTLSCSPISGHRSVSWYQQTPGQGLQFLFEYFSETQRNKGNFPGRFSGRQFSNSRSEMNVSTLELGDSALYLCASSPEVQGSWNTEAFFGQGTRLTVV.

This clonotype was counted ten times or more. CDR3 coding DNA: TGTGCCAGCAGTCCTGGGACAGGGCGCAATGAAAAACTGTTTTTT. As protein: CASSPGTGRNEKLFF. This chain connects TRBV27 to TRBJ1-4; TRBD1 matches 9 bases. The length of the CDR3 is 15 residues. Germline values: CDR1 MNHEY, CDR2 SMNVEV (reference sequence). J gave up 5 bases and V 5 bases, and 6 bases lay outside the gene matches.

This clonotype was observed at least ten times. The rearrangement links TRBV12-3 or TRBV12-4 to TRBJ2-4; D is unclear. Trimming removed 6 bases from V and 3 bases from J, with 9 bases in between. There are 13 residues in the CDR3. The CDR3 here is CASRSFGKNIQYF. CDR3 nucleotides: TGTGCCAGCAGGTCGTTTGGCAAAAACATTCAGTACTTC.

This clonotype has ten or more counts. The chain uses TRBV28 and TRBJ2-7; a weak D match, TRBD2 (5 bases). CDR1 and CDR2 from the germline V gene are MDHEN and SYDVKM. Trimming removed 6 bases from V and 7 bases from J, with 22 bases in between. The CDR3 extends over 15 amino acids. The CDR3 coding sequence is TGTGCCAGCAGCCCACTCCCGCCCAATCCGGGGGAGCAGTACTTC. Translating it yields CASSPLPPNPGEQYF.

This clonotype was recorded at least ten times. The rearrangement joins TRBV28 to TRBJ2-7, with D unresolved. Trimming took 4 bases from V and 0 from J, leaving 4 bases between them. Per germline, CDR1 MDHEN and CDR2 SYDVKM. The CDR3 is 12 residues long. The CDR3 sequence is CASSWDSYEQYF. The CDR3 DNA is TGTGCCAGCAGTTGGGACTCCTACGAGCAGTACTTC. The full variable domain, completed using reference TRBV28 and TRBJ2-7, is DVKVTQSSRYLVKRTGEKVFLECVQDMDHENMFWYRQDPGLGLRLIYFSYDVKMKEKGDIPEGYSVSREKKERFSLILESASTNQTSMYLCASSWDSYEQYFGPGTRLTVT.

This clonotype was recorded a few times. This may stem from a read error, because a much larger clone lies one nucleotide away. The conserved phenylalanine or tryptophan normally closing the CDR3 is absent here, so this likely arose from a read error. This chain links TRBV25-1 with TRBJ1-6, with D possibly being TRBD1 (5 bases). The CDR3 covers 14 residues. Trimming left V 10 bases short and J 9 bases short, with 19 bases between. The V gene's germline CDR1 is MGHDK and CDR2 SYGVNS. CDR3 in amino acids: CATQEGSRGSPLHL. DNA for the CDR3: TGTGCCACCCAGGAAGGGTCAAGGGGTTCACCCCTCCACCTT.

This chain connects TRBV28 to TRBJ1-2, with no clear D. CDR3 length: 15 amino acids. Germline CDR1 MDHEN, CDR2 SYDVKM. Trimming cost V 4 bases and J 3 bases, with 15 bases left between them. The CDR3 protein is CASSSHPDGDYGYTF. CDR3 coding DNA: TGTGCCAGCAGTTCCCACCCCGATGGAGACTATGGCTACACCTTC.

In regard to this clonotype: The CDR3 carries no conserved terminal phenylalanine or tryptophan, so it likely arises from a read error. The chain links TRBV7-2 to TRBJ1-3, with D unclear. With 5 bases removed from V and 4 bases from J, the gap between germline ends came to 9 bases. CDR1 is SGHTA, CDR2 FQGNSA, per germline. The CDR3 sequence is 13 residues long. CDR3 loop: CASSVTAGNTIYL. For the CDR3, the DNA is TGTGCCAGCAGCGTGACCGCGGGAAACACCATATATTTG.

CDR3 sequence: CASILTGTMIHEQYF. DNA of the CDR3: TGTGCCAGCATCCTAACCGGGACGATGATACACGAGCAGTACTTC. J is TRBJ2-7 and V is TRBV6-1, with D tentatively TRBD1 or TRBD2 (5 bases each). CDR3 length: 15 amino acids. Germline CDR1 is MNHNS and CDR2 is SASEGT. The V end was cut by 7 bases, the J end by 5 bases, with 21 bases between.

The CDR3 here is CASRALAAMTYEQYF. In DNA, the CDR3 is TGTGCCAGCAGGGCTCTAGCGGCTATGACCTACGAGCAGTACTTC. The chain is built from TRBV27 and TRBJ2-7; 7 nucleotides match TRBD2. This CDR3 contains 15 residues. Germline trimming cut 6 bases from V and 2 bases from J; bases unmatched to any gene: 10. Germline assignment: CDR1 MNHEY and CDR2 SMNVEV (reference sequence).

A few counts support this clonotype. V gene TRBV7-6 combines with J gene TRBJ2-2; weak D call: TRBD2 (6 bases). The germline V gene encodes CDR1 SGHVS and CDR2 FNYEAQ. CDR3 length: 15 residues. Trimming removed 5 bases from V and 4 bases from J, with 14 bases in between. The CDR3 sequence: CASSPSWGGTGELFF. In nucleotides, the CDR3 is TGTGCCAGCAGCCCTAGCTGGGGAGGCACCGGGGAGCTGTTTTTT.

This clonotype has at least ten counts. The CDR3 coding sequence is TGCAGTGCCCCCACTAGACTAAACATCTACGAGCAGTACTTC. This gives the protein CSAPTRLNIYEQYF. The chain uses TRBV20-1 and TRBJ2-7; the D gene is possibly TRBD2 (5 bases). CDR3 size: 14 residues. The ends were cut back, 6 bases at V and 3 bases at J, with 18 bases in the middle. Per the germline V gene, CDR1 is DFQATT and CDR2 is SNEGSKA (reference sequence).

The table lists this clonotype with many counts. This chain uses TRBV28 with TRBJ1-5; weak D call: TRBD1 (5 bases). The CDR3 has 14 amino acids. CDR1 is MDHEN and CDR2 is SYDVKM in the germline V gene. Between the trimmed V and J ends, which lost 0 bases and 6 bases, there was a span of 9 bases. This CDR3 is CASSLWQGTQPQHF. In DNA, the CDR3 is TGTGCCAGCAGTTTATGGCAGGGCACTCAGCCCCAGCATTTT.

The sample holds many counts of this clonotype. V is TRBV11-1 and J is TRBJ1-4; D not certain. Germline lookup yields CDR1 SGHAT and CDR2 FQDESV (reference sequence). Trimming took off 5 bases at V and 8 bases at J, with 9 bases between the two ends. The length of the CDR3 is 12 residues. The CDR3 bases are TGTGCCAGCAGCACCGCATACGAAAAACTGTTTTTT. Residues: CASSTAYEKLFF.

The chain carries TRBV7-9 and TRBJ2-3; TRBD2 matches at 12 bases. Germline CDR1 reads SEHNR; CDR2 reads FQNEAQ (reference sequence). The CDR3 loop spans 16 amino acids. The V segment lost 5 bases and the J segment 3 bases; nucleotides outside the gene matches: 6. The DNA of the CDR3 is TGTGCCAGCAGCCCCGGGACTAGCGGGTTAACAGATACGCAGTATTTT. This gives the protein CASSPGTSGLTDTQYF.

The rearrangement links TRBV28 to TRBJ2-3; D is unresolved. This CDR3 contains 13 residues. The germline CDR1 and CDR2 sequences are MDHEN and SYDVKM. With 3 bases removed from V and 3 bases from J, the gap between germline ends came to 7 bases. The CDR3 DNA follows: TGTGCCAGCAGTTTTCTTACGACAGATACGCAGTATTTT. Residues: CASSFLTTDTQYF.

This clonotype was detected many times. The chain links TRBV12-3 or TRBV12-4 to TRBJ1-1, with D perhaps TRBD1 (6 bases). The V and J ends lost 6 bases and 10 bases respectively, with 12 bases between them. The CDR3 sequence is 11 residues long. CDR3: CASSLGGAAFF. The CDR3 coding sequence is TGTGCCAGCAGCCTAGGGGGTGCAGCTTTCTTT.

The sample holds many counts of this clonotype. CDR3 nucleotides: TGTGCCAGCCGATTCGGCACTATGAACACTGAAGCTTTCTTT. Encoded protein: CASRFGTMNTEAFF. The chain combines TRBV28 with TRBJ1-1; D ambiguous. V was shortened by 8 bases and J by 0 bases, with 13 bases between the two germline ends. Looked up from germline, CDR1 is MDHEN and CDR2 is SYDVKM. The length of the CDR3 is 14 residues.

This clonotype has ten or more counts. The CDR3 DNA follows: TGTGCCATCAGCGGGACAGGGGGGAAGGTATGGTACTTC. This gives the protein CAISGTGGKVWYF. The J gene is TRBJ2-7, the V gene TRBV10-3; 11 bases agree with TRBD1. V shed 6 bases, J shed 12 bases, and the junction held 10 bases outside the gene matches. The CDR3 spans 13 residues. Looked up from germline, CDR1 is ENHRY and CDR2 is SYGVKD.

This clonotype was detected a few times. This chain connects TRBV5-1 to TRBJ2-7; a weak D match, TRBD2 (5 bases). This CDR3 is 16 amino acids long. Germline V gene sequence: CDR1 SGHRS, CDR2 YFSETQ. V was pared by 4 bases and J by 0 bases, with 17 bases between. The CDR3 DNA follows: TGCGCCAGCAGCCGGCGGGCCTTCAGTGACTCCTACGAGCAGTACTTC. Translated, it gives CASSRRAFSDSYEQYF.

Details on this clonotype: One base away lies a much larger clone, so this may be a sequencing read error. The chain uses TRBV2 and TRBJ1-1; D remains unclear. The length of the CDR3 is 12 residues. With 6 bases removed from V and 9 bases from J, the gap between germline ends came to 14 bases. The germline gives CDR1 SNHLY, CDR2 FYNNEI. For the CDR3, the DNA is TGTGCCAGCAGCAGACCGACGGGTAAAGCTTTCTTT. Translated, it gives CASSRPTGKAFF.

This clonotype appeared many times. V and J are TRBV7-8 and TRBJ2-7, with TRBD1 matching over 7 bases. Germline CDR1 and CDR2: SGHVS and FQNEAQ. The junction had 7 bases not matched to a gene; V was cut back by 4 bases and J by 1 base. This CDR3 is built from 15 residues. In DNA, the CDR3 is TGTGCCAGCAGCTCAGGGACAGTAATTTCCTACGAGCAGTACTTC. This gives the protein CASSSGTVISYEQYF.

This clonotype showed up just a few times. J is TRBJ2-7 and V is TRBV9, with D possibly being TRBD1 (7 bases). Trimming shortened V by 0 bases and J by 0 bases, and 10 bases separated the two germline ends. Per germline, CDR1 SGDLS and CDR2 YYNGEE. The CDR3 is 15 residues long. CDR3 coding DNA: TGTGCCAGCAGCGTAGCAGGGGGGACCTCCTACGAGCAGTACTTC. Translation: CASSVAGGTSYEQYF.

This clonotype was picked up many times. The chain employs TRBV6-2 or TRBV6-3 and TRBJ2-5, with 11 bases lining up with TRBD2. This CDR3 contains 18 residues. From germline, CDR1 is MNHEY and CDR2 SVGEGT. The trim removed 0 bases at V and 2 bases at J, leaving 8 bases unmatched. The CDR3, as DNA: TGTGCCAGCAGTTACTCAAGGGTAGCGGGAGGGTGGCAAGAGACCCAGTACTTC. Translated, it gives CASSYSRVAGGWQETQYF.

This clonotype has more than one count but fewer than ten. CDR3 protein: CASSPGRLTTNSPLHF. DNA for the CDR3: TGCGCCAGCAGCCCCGGACGGCTTACCACTAATTCACCCCTCCACTTT. V is TRBV5-1 and J is TRBJ1-6; D ambiguous. V was shortened by 4 bases and J by 6 bases, with 17 bases between the two germline ends. In germline, CDR1 is SGHRS, CDR2 YFSETQ. The CDR3 is 16 amino acids.

This clonotype has a count of ten or more. The gene calls are TRBV12-3 or TRBV12-4 and TRBJ2-7; TRBD2 agrees at 7 bases. The length of the CDR3 is 15 residues. The ends lost 7 bases at V and 4 bases at J; junction bases unmatched: 13. CDR3 region: CASTLGGGPGYEQYF. The CDR3 nucleotides are TGTGCCAGCACCCTGGGGGGAGGGCCGGGTTACGAGCAGTACTTC.

This chain joins TRBV6-2 or TRBV6-3 and TRBJ1-6; tentative D call: TRBD1 (6 bases). Trimming cost V 7 bases and J 7 bases, with 14 bases left between them. The V gene's germline CDR1 is MNHEY and CDR2 SVGEGT. There are 14 residues in the CDR3. The CDR3 nucleotides read TGTGCCAGCACCAGGGGTGTGATGAATTCACCCCTCCACTTT. Translating gives CASTRGVMNSPLHF.

The V and J genes are TRBV7-2 and TRBJ2-2; 7 bases are a match to TRBD1. Germline V gives CDR1 SGHTA, CDR2 FQGNSA. The V and J ends lost 5 bases and 6 bases, in that order; junction bases with no gene match: 9. This CDR3 is built from 15 residues. This chain's CDR3 is CASSQGGQGAGELFF. DNA of the CDR3: TGTGCCAGCAGCCAGGGTGGGCAGGGGGCCGGGGAGCTGTTTTTT.